The 21 T cell receptor beta chains below all came from one sample that was sequenced in a study of blood T cell repertoires in COVID-19. Some clones are missing from TCRdb's copy, which holds only in-frame ones; the method was immunoSEQ multiplex PCR. The sample includes tens of thousands of clones, approximately 80% of them seen just once. Sequencing input: peripheral blood. Every receptor here comes from a man aged 55 to 70 with COVID-19, enrolled during active disease.

The CDR3 here is CASSRLEGGELFF. The CDR3 DNA sequence: TGCGCCAGCAGCCGACTAGAGGGCGGGGAGCTGTTTTTT. This rearrangement joins TRBV4-1 to TRBJ2-2; TRBD2 is a possible D gene (6 bases). Trimming took off 4 bases at V and 7 bases at J, with 10 bases between the two ends. The CDR3 is 13 residues long. Germline V gene lookup returns CDR1 MGHRA and CDR2 YSYEKL.

The V call is TRBV5-1, the J call TRBJ2-4; D is perhaps TRBD2 (6 bases). V was cut by 2 bases and J by 9 bases, with 12 bases left in between. The CDR3 is 13 residues long. The germline V gene has CDR1 SGHRS and CDR2 YFSETQ. Here the CDR3 reads CASSFVAGGIQYF. The CDR3 coding sequence is TGCGCCAGCAGCTTCGTAGCCGGGGGCATTCAGTACTTC.

The chain uses TRBV11-3 and TRBJ2-5; no clear D gene. The CDR3 totals 11 residues. Germline V gives CDR1 SGHNT, CDR2 YENEEA. Trimming shortened V by 3 bases and J by 3 bases, and 2 bases separated the two germline ends. The DNA of the CDR3 is TGTGCCAGCAGCTTCAAAGAGACCCAGTACTTC. Translated: CASSFKETQYF.

This clone has just one count. CDR3 region: CATSDQRTSGRNEQFF. The DNA for the CDR3 is TGTGCCACCAGTGATCAACGGACTAGCGGGAGGAATGAGCAGTTCTTC. The J gene is TRBJ2-1, the V gene TRBV24-1; 14 bases are shared with TRBD2. The CDR3 has 16 residues. In germline, CDR1 is KGHDR, CDR2 SFDVKD. J was trimmed by 7 bases and V by 3 bases; bases with no gene match: 4.

This sequence joins TRBV4-1 and TRBJ1-1, with 8 bases lining up with TRBD1. Trimming cost V 3 bases and J 3 bases; bases outside gene matches: 6. The CDR3 length is 15 residues. Per germline, CDR1 MGHRA and CDR2 YSYEKL. This chain's CDR3 is CASSQLTGEYTEAFF. CDR3 DNA sequence: TGCGCCAGCAGCCAGTTGACAGGGGAGTACACTGAAGCTTTCTTT.

The chain recombines TRBV3-1 (or the pseudogene TRBV3-2) with TRBJ1-3; D possibly corresponds to TRBD1 (6 bases). Germline loops: CDR1 LGHDT, CDR2 YNNKEL (reference sequence). V was pared by 3 bases and J by 1 base, with 13 bases between. This CDR3 spans 16 amino acids. CDR3 residues: CASSHRGGASGNTIYF. In DNA, the CDR3 is TGTGCCAGCAGCCATCGGGGGGGCGCGTCTGGAAACACCATATATTTT.

The genes are TRBV2 and TRBJ2-5; TRBD2 is a possible D gene (6 bases). The CDR3 runs to 13 residues. Trimming took 11 bases from V and 4 from J, leaving 17 bases between them. Germline CDR1 and CDR2: SNHLY and FYNNEI. The CDR3 DNA sequence: TGTGCCGGCGCGCGGGATCACGGAGAGACCCAGTACTTC. This sequence encodes CAGARDHGETQYF. Looking up the rest from reference TRBV2 and TRBJ2-5 gives the full variable domain: EPEVTQTPSHQVTQMGQEVILRCVPISNHLYFYWYRQILGQKVEFLVSFYNNEISEKSEIFDDQFSVERPDGSNFTLKIRSTKLEDSAMYFCAGARDHGETQYFGPGTRLLVL.

The chain has TRBV27 and TRBJ2-1; TRBD2 matches at 9 bases. Trimming at V came to 3 bases and at J to 5 bases, leaving 5 bases not matched to a gene. Germline loops: CDR1 MNHEY, CDR2 SMNVEV (reference sequence). The length of the CDR3 is 15 residues. CDR3 sequence: CASSFGGGADNEQFF. The DNA for the CDR3 is TGTGCCAGCAGTTTCGGCGGGGGGGCCGACAATGAGCAGTTCTTC.

The chain uses TRBV18 and TRBJ2-4; TRBD1 might be the D (5 bases). The CDR3 spans 17 residues. With 2 bases removed from V and 3 bases from J, the gap between germline ends came to 17 bases. CDR1 and CDR2 (germline): KGHSH, LQKENI. The CDR3 DNA reads TGTGCCAGCTCACCAATTCCCCAGGGCGTTGGCAAAAACATTCAGTACTTC. Translated, it gives CASSPIPQGVGKNIQYF. Filled out from reference TRBV18 and TRBJ2-4, the complete variable domain reads NAGVMQNPRHLVRRRGQEARLRCSPMKGHSHVYWYRQLPEEGLKFMVYLQKENIIDESGMPKERFSAEFPKEGPSILRIQQVVRGDSAAYFCASSPIPQGVGKNIQYFGAGTRLSVL.

J is TRBJ2-5 and V is TRBV7-9; 8 bases agree with TRBD1. The CDR3 length is 15 residues. The germline V gene encodes CDR1 SEHNR and CDR2 FQNEAQ (reference sequence). J gave up 5 bases and V 5 bases, and 10 bases lay outside the gene matches. DNA for the CDR3: TGTGCCAGCAGCCCAGGACAGGGTGCGTTTGAGACCCAGTACTTC. This translates into CASSPGQGAFETQYF.

This chain joins TRBV4-3 and TRBJ2-3; 7 bases align to TRBD2. The CDR3 covers 15 residues. With 4 bases clipped from V and 5 bases from J, the junction kept 9 bases outside the gene matches. CDR1 and CDR2 from the germline V gene are LGHNA and YSLEER. As DNA, the CDR3 is TGCGCCAGCAGCCCGAACGGACTAGAAGTAGATACGCAGTATTTT. As protein: CASSPNGLEVDTQYF.

The rearrangement joins TRBV24-1 to TRBJ2-1, with TRBD2 identical over 15 bases. Unmatched junction bases numbered 12, after V lost 3 bases and J lost 4 bases. The CDR3 runs 20 residues. Per germline, CDR1 KGHDR and CDR2 SFDVKD. The CDR3 bases are TGTGCCACCAGTGATCCAGCCTCCGGGACTAGCGGGGGGAAGTACAATGAGCAGTTCTTC. Translation gives CATSDPASGTSGGKYNEQFF.

The rearrangement links TRBV7-2 to TRBJ1-6, with D unclear. The CDR3 is 13 amino acids. V was trimmed by 3 bases and J by 6 bases, leaving 6 bases between them. Germline loops: CDR1 SGHTA, CDR2 FQGNSA. DNA for the CDR3: TGTGCCAGCAGCTTTCTACCTAATTCACCCCTCCACTTT. This translates into CASSFLPNSPLHF.

The genes are TRBV7-8 and TRBJ1-2; 9 bases fit TRBD1. The germline V gene has CDR1 SGHVS and CDR2 FQNEAQ. V trimming: 1 base; J trimming: 8 bases; junction bases outside the gene matches: 11. The CDR3 has 16 residues. In DNA form, the CDR3 reads TGTGCCAGCAGCTTAGAGGCGGGACAGGGTTATTCGGGCTACACCTTC. Protein: CASSLEAGQGYSGYTF. Filled out from reference TRBV7-8 and TRBJ1-2, the complete variable domain reads GAGVSQSPRYKVAKRGQDVALRCDPISGHVSLFWYQQALGQGPEFLTYFQNEAQLDKSGLPSDRFFAERPEGSVSTLKIQRTQQEDSAVYLCASSLEAGQGYSGYTFGSGTRLTVV.

The chain couples TRBV19 to TRBJ1-2; no firm D call. Trimming pared 3 bases from V and 0 bases from J, leaving 17 bases between. CDR1 is LNHDA and CDR2 is SQIVND in the germline V gene (reference sequence). The CDR3 covers 17 residues. CDR3 sequence (DNA): TGTGCCAGTAGTATGGAGGCTTGGCGGTCAGCTAACTATGGCTACACCTTC. Its protein is CASSMEAWRSANYGYTF.

The chain links TRBV5-5 to TRBJ1-1; D call uncertain. The CDR3 has 14 residues. Trimming removed 0 bases from V and 5 bases from J, with 11 bases in between. Germline lookup yields CDR1 SGHKS and CDR2 YYEKEE (reference sequence). CDR3 DNA: TGTGCCAGCAGCTTGGGCGGGAAAGGGACTGAAGCTTTCTTT. Its protein product is CASSLGGKGTEAFF.

This clone appeared a few times. This chain connects TRBV5-4 to TRBJ2-7; D may be TRBD2 (5 bases). This CDR3 comprises 13 residues. Germline V gene lookup returns CDR1 SGHNT and CDR2 YYREEE (reference sequence). The V gene lost 3 bases and the J gene lost 3 bases, with 10 bases spanning the gap. In DNA, the CDR3 is TGTGCCAGCAGCTCGAGGACTGACTACGAGCAGTACTTC. Translated, it gives CASSSRTDYEQYF.

The chain has TRBV3-1 (or the pseudogene TRBV3-2) and TRBJ1-6, with TRBD1 as a possible D gene (6 bases). Between the trimmed V and J ends, which lost 4 bases and 5 bases, there was a span of 9 bases. Germline-derived CDR1 and CDR2 are LGHDT and YNNKEL (reference sequence). This CDR3 is 14 amino acids long. Here the CDR3 reads CASSPRQDNSPLHF. CDR3 nucleotide sequence: TGTGCCAGCAGCCCGCGACAGGATAATTCACCCCTCCACTTT.

The chain couples TRBV5-6 to TRBJ2-1; 9 bases match TRBD2. Germline assignment: CDR1 SGHDT and CDR2 YYEEEE. With V trimmed by 3 bases and J by 8 bases, 9 bases remained unmatched. CDR3 length equals 15 residues. The CDR3 nucleotides are TGTGCCAGCAGCTATGCCCTAGCGGGACGGGATGAGCAGTTCTTC. It encodes CASSYALAGRDEQFF.

CDR3 protein: CATSVQEPYQETQYF. As DNA, the CDR3 is TGTGCCACCAGTGTCCAGGAACCGTACCAAGAGACCCAGTACTTC. The chain is built from TRBV24-1 and TRBJ2-5; D unresolved. The CDR3 is 15 amino acids. CDR1 and CDR2 (germline): KGHDR, SFDVKD. Trimming shortened V by 5 bases and J by 0 bases, and 12 bases separated the two germline ends.

The gene calls are TRBV7-9 and TRBJ2-7; 13 bases line up with TRBD2. The ends lost 5 bases at V and 6 bases at J; junction bases unmatched: 4. CDR3 length equals 14 residues. CDR1 and CDR2 (germline): SEHNR, FQNEAQ (reference sequence). The CDR3 protein is CASSPGLAGTEQYF. CDR3 nucleotides: TGTGCCAGCAGCCCGGGACTAGCGGGAACCGAGCAGTACTTC.